The TCR beta chain under discussion was sequenced for a study of beta chain features in type 1 diabetes. Findings and limits, study-wide: Among patients with Type 1 diabetes, TCRB CDR3s were moderately but significantly shorter in every one of the four CD4+ subsets.

Reverse transcribing all isolated RNA meant expressed TCRB transcripts were sequenced. Here immunoSEQ multiplex PCR was the method, and the copy in TCRdb shows in-frame clones only, minus some. The data contain about 230,000 clones, around 16% of them singletons. As for this clone: Its cognate antigen is unknown. Other DNA sequences within the sample encode an identical CDR3.

CDR3 length: 15 amino acids. The V gene end was trimmed by 6 bases and the J gene end by 0 bases; junction bases not matched to a gene: 1. The germline V gene encodes CDR1 MGHDK and CDR2 SYGVNS. Sorting of CD4+ naive, central memory, regulatory and stem cell-like memory cells was performed via CD45RO/CCR7/CD25/CD127/CD95/CD27. The sample consisted of naive CD4+ T cells from blood. The V and J genes are TRBV25-1 and TRBJ2-1; 11 bases line up with TRBD2. The receptor was derived from a man aged 25-45 years with type 1 diabetes. Written as DNA, the CDR3 is TGTGCCAGCAGCCTAGCGGGGGGCTCCTACAATGAGCAGTTCTTC. It encodes CASSLAGGSYNEQFF.